One sample yielded the 20 T cell receptor beta chains listed below, sequenced in a study of T cells after yellow fever vaccination. Each CDR3 protein is one row after TCRdb ran MiXCR on the 5' RACE reads. This sample carries around 600,000 distinct CDR3 sequences, about 12% of them seen once, and the ten largest clones take just under 15%. The sample here was PBMCs, taken on the day of the yellow fever booster vaccination. The receptors shown here come from a man under 40 who received the YFV17D yellow fever vaccine.

This clonotype was counted only a few times. V is TRBV10-3 and J is TRBJ2-1; D could derive from TRBD1 or TRBD2 (5 bases each). This CDR3 has 14 residues. Germline CDR1 and CDR2: ENHRY and SYGVKD. Between the trimmed V and J ends, which lost 1 base and 10 bases, there was a span of 14 bases. Here the CDR3 DNA reads TGTGCCATCAGTGAGTTGGATGGGGGAATGGAGCAGTTCTTC. It is translated as CAISELDGGMEQFF.

The V and J genes are TRBV19 and TRBJ2-1, with D maybe TRBD2 (5 bases). CDR1 is LNHDA, CDR2 SQIVND, per germline (reference sequence). V was cut by 6 bases and J by 2 bases, with 11 bases left in between. The CDR3 totals 14 residues. In DNA, the CDR3 is TGTGCCAGTAGCGGGATTGCTACCTACAATGAGCAGTTCTTC. Translated: CASSGIATYNEQFF.

V and J are TRBV4-3 and TRBJ2-1; D remains ambiguous. The CDR3 sequence is 15 residues long. Germline V gene sequence: CDR1 LGHNA, CDR2 YSLEER. Trimming shortened V by 0 bases and J by 2 bases, and 8 bases separated the two germline ends. The CDR3 nucleotides read TGCGCCAGCAGCCAAGACACGAAGGCCTACAATGAGCAGTTCTTC. Translating gives CASSQDTKAYNEQFF.

This sequence joins TRBV12-3 or TRBV12-4 and TRBJ2-1, with D hard to call. V was cut by 3 bases and J by 7 bases, with 19 bases left in between. The CDR3 sequence is 16 residues long. This CDR3 reads CASSFDQWEPYNEQFF. The CDR3 bases are TGTGCCAGCAGTTTTGATCAGTGGGAACCATATAATGAGCAGTTCTTC.

The genes are TRBV28 and TRBJ2-1; no definite D call. The CDR3 sequence is 11 residues long. Trimming removed 6 bases at V and 8 bases at J, with 8 bases between. Germline lookup yields CDR1 MDHEN and CDR2 SYDVKM. CDR3 coding DNA: TGTGCCAGCAGGCAAGGGTATGAGCAGTTCTTC. Protein: CASRQGYEQFF.

This clonotype was counted only a few times. The J gene is TRBJ1-1, the V gene TRBV9; D remains unclear. The CDR3 extends over 15 amino acids. Germline loops: CDR1 SGDLS, CDR2 YYNGEE. V was shortened by 0 bases and J by 8 bases, with 17 bases between the two germline ends. As DNA, the CDR3 is TGTGCCAGCAGCGTAGTTGGGATGGTTGGGTCAGAAGCTTTCTTT. Translating gives CASSVVGMVGSEAFF.

This clonotype was seen a handful of times. The chain joins TRBV5-1 to TRBJ2-1; TRBD1 is a possible D gene (5 bases). The CDR3 spans 16 residues. CDR1 is SGHRS, CDR2 YFSETQ, per germline. V gave up 3 bases and J gave up 0 bases, with 13 bases separating them. The CDR3, as DNA: TGCGCCAGCAGCTGGGGCGCCGGTCCCTCCTACAATGAGCAGTTCTTC. Encoded protein: CASSWGAGPSYNEQFF.

J is TRBJ1-4 and V is TRBV28; 9 bases match TRBD1. Germline CDR1 reads MDHEN; CDR2 reads SYDVKM. J was trimmed by 11 bases and V by 5 bases; bases with no gene match: 9. This CDR3 contains 14 residues. Written as DNA, the CDR3 is TGTGCCAGCAGTCTCCAGACAGGGGGAAGGAAACTGTTTTTT. It encodes CASSLQTGGRKLFF.

This clonotype came up a few times. The CDR3 is CASSQRVKGTSGKYYEQYF. In nucleotides, the CDR3 is TGTGCCAGCAGCCAACGTGTAAAAGGGACTAGCGGGAAATACTACGAGCAGTACTTC. This rearrangement joins TRBV3-1 to TRBJ2-7; 13 bases line up with TRBD2. V gave up 2 bases and J gave up 3 bases; unmatched junction bases: 13. Germline V gene data show CDR1 as LGHDT and CDR2 as YNNKEL (reference sequence). The CDR3 contains 19 residues.

The chain couples TRBV20-1 to TRBJ2-3; a weak D match, TRBD1 (6 bases). Trimming stripped 2 bases from V and 5 bases from J, with 8 bases between. The CDR3 loop spans 12 amino acids. Looked up from germline, CDR1 is DFQATT and CDR2 is SNEGSKA (reference sequence). The CDR3 DNA sequence: TGCAGTGCTAGAAAGGGGGAAGATACGCAGTATTTT. Protein: CSARKGEDTQYF.

This clonotype occurred a few times. The chain employs TRBV6-1 and TRBJ1-5; 8 bases line up with TRBD1. V shed 5 bases, J shed 6 bases, and the junction held 6 bases outside the gene matches. From germline, CDR1 is MNHNS and CDR2 SASEGT. The CDR3 length is 14 residues. As DNA, the CDR3 is TGTGCCAGCAGTACGCAGGGGGCCGGTCAGCCCCAGCATTTT. This encodes CASSTQGAGQPQHF.

The chain uses TRBV5-6 and TRBJ1-5; a possible D gene is TRBD1 (5 bases). CDR3 length: 13 amino acids. The V and J ends lost 2 bases and 9 bases respectively, with 12 bases between them. Germline V gene lookup returns CDR1 SGHDT and CDR2 YYEEEE. The CDR3 bases are TGTGCCAGCAGCTTAAGCAGGGAGGGGCCCCAGCATTTT. Its protein is CASSLSREGPQHF. Full variable domain (rest looked up from reference TRBV5-6 and TRBJ1-5): DAGVTQSPTHLIKTRGQQVTLRCSPKSGHDTVSWYQQALGQGPQFIFQYYEEEERQRGNFPDRFSGHQFPNYSSELNVNALLLGDSALYLCASSLSREGPQHFGDGTRLSIL.

This chain links TRBV5-1 with TRBJ2-6; D might be TRBD1 or TRBD2, each matching 5 bases. Germline V gives CDR1 SGHRS, CDR2 YFSETQ. The CDR3 has 14 amino acids. The germline V and J ends were trimmed by 5 bases and 13 bases, with 19 bases remaining between them. CDR3 sequence reads: CASRIGTGLQVLTF. The CDR3 DNA sequence: TGCGCCAGCAGAATCGGGACGGGTCTACAGGTCCTGACTTTC.

The V and J genes are TRBV20-1 and TRBJ2-7, with D perhaps matching TRBD2 (5 bases). Per germline, CDR1 DFQATT and CDR2 SNEGSKA (reference sequence). With 3 bases removed from V and 2 bases from J, the gap between germline ends came to 17 bases. The CDR3 is made up of 15 amino acids. CDR3 loop: CSASMSGNGPYEQYF. The CDR3 DNA sequence: TGCAGTGCTAGCATGTCGGGGAACGGCCCCTACGAGCAGTACTTC.

As DNA, the CDR3 is TGTGCCAGCAGCGCTCAAAGCGGGAGTAACACCGGGGAGCTGTTTTTT. It is translated as CASSAQSGSNTGELFF. This chain connects TRBV9 to TRBJ2-2; TRBD2 agrees at 8 bases. CDR1 SGDLS and CDR2 YYNGEE come from the germline V gene. This CDR3 region has 16 residues. Unmatched junction bases numbered 6, after V lost 3 bases and J lost 2 bases. Complete variable domain (other parts from reference TRBV9 and TRBJ2-2): DSGVTQTPKHLITATGQRVTLRCSPRSGDLSVYWYQQSLDQGLQFLIQYYNGEERAKGNILERFSAQQFPDLHSELNLSSLELGDSALYFCASSAQSGSNTGELFFGEGSRLTVL.

The chain carries TRBV11-2 and TRBJ2-3; 11 bases align to TRBD2. With V trimmed by 1 base and J by 3 bases, 9 bases remained unmatched. Per germline, CDR1 SGHAT and CDR2 FQNNGV. This CDR3 is 18 amino acids long. The CDR3 protein is CASSLVGTSGSRTDTQYF. In DNA form, the CDR3 reads TGTGCCAGCAGCTTAGTCGGGACTAGCGGATCGCGTACAGATACGCAGTATTTT.

This chain connects TRBV7-8 to TRBJ1-1, with a tentative D call TRBD1 (5 bases). Germline V gene lookup returns CDR1 SGHVS and CDR2 FQNEAQ. With 0 bases removed from V and 0 bases from J, the gap between germline ends came to 11 bases. The CDR3 is made up of 16 amino acids. CDR3 coding DNA: TGTGCCAGCAGCTTAGCTCAGGGCCCAATGAACACTGAAGCTTTCTTT. Translating it yields CASSLAQGPMNTEAFF.

The rearrangement joins TRBV7-2 to TRBJ2-1, with D hard to call. The germline V gene has CDR1 SGHTA and CDR2 FQGNSA. Trimming took 5 bases from V and 7 from J, leaving 12 bases between them. The CDR3 extends over 13 amino acids. The CDR3 protein is CASSSPNRNEQFF. The DNA of the CDR3 is TGTGCCAGCAGCAGTCCAAACCGGAATGAGCAGTTCTTC.

This clonotype was found a few times. The CDR3 DNA is TGTGCCAGCAGTTACTCGAGCGGGGATTACGAGCAGTACTTC. This encodes CASSYSSGDYEQYF. V and J are TRBV6-5 and TRBJ2-7, with 7 bases matching TRBD2. CDR1 and CDR2 from the germline V gene are MNHEY and SVGAGI. The CDR3 loop spans 14 amino acids. J gave up 4 bases and V 0 bases, and 3 bases lay outside the gene matches.

The gene calls are TRBV5-1 and TRBJ2-1; 7 bases map to TRBD2. Germline assignment: CDR1 SGHRS and CDR2 YFSETQ. Trimming removed 3 bases from V and 11 bases from J; junction bases left unmatched: 5. CDR3 length: 12 amino acids. In nucleotides, the CDR3 is TGCGCCAGCAGCTCCGCGGGAGTGCAGCAGTTCTTC. It specifies CASSSAGVQQFF.